This TCR beta chain came from a study of fetal regulatory T cell absence and autoimmunity. Looking at the study overall: The IPEX patients lacked clinical diabetes but had exocrine pancreas autoimmunity.

Of note for this clone: Its antigen is as yet unknown.

Broader study findings: Pancreas TCRs were oligoclonally enriched versus cord blood, some clones over 80-fold. Antigen-driven pancreatic autoimmunity before birth in IPEX was inferred from oligoclonal enrichment. TRB gene family usage was broadly similar in cord blood and pancreas.

The data were produced by immunoSEQ multiplex PCR, yet TCRdb's version contains in-frame clones alone and is incomplete. The sample carries 46,000 or so clones, around 83% recorded once. This CDR3 contains 15 residues. Germline V gene lookup returns CDR1 SGHAT and CDR2 FQNNGV. J gave up 4 bases and V 5 bases, and 8 bases lay outside the gene matches. The TCR comes from a newborn boy with IPEX syndrome. This chain connects TRBV11-2 to TRBJ2-5; TRBD2 aligns across 9 bases. The sample taken for sequencing was cord blood. CDR3 sequence reads: CASSAAGGHGETQYF. The CDR3 DNA is TGTGCCAGCAGCGCCGCGGGGGGGCACGGAGAGACCCAGTACTTC.